The 32 T cell receptor beta chains below were found in one sample sequenced in a study of regulatory T cells in long-lasting Graves disease. Arm-PCR with iRepertoire HTBI primers amplified the CDR3 regions for these TCR beta libraries. MiXCR was run by TCRdb on the multiplex PCR reads, yielding one entry per CDR3 protein. The data hold approximately 360,000 distinct CDR3 sequences, with 23% observed a single time. Time point meaning: persistent/refractory GD, antithyroid drugs over 5 years with positive TRAb. Generation of the TCR library employed RNA extracted from PBMCs. The sample consisted of peripheral blood mononuclear cells (PBMCs), taken when the disease was refractory, from a patient treated with antithyroid drugs. All receptors derive from a woman in her forties with Graves disease.

This clonotype was seen only once. The chain employs TRBV5-6 and TRBJ1-5; tentatively, D is TRBD1 (5 bases). The CDR3 has 13 residues. With 0 bases removed from V and 6 bases from J, the gap between germline ends came to 7 bases. Germline assignment: CDR1 SGHDT and CDR2 YYEEEE. The CDR3, as DNA: TGTGCCAGCAGCTTGGGAGGGACTCAGCCCCAGCATTTT. This translates into CASSLGGTQPQHF.

This clonotype has just a few counts. The chain recombines TRBV27 with TRBJ1-1; D is possibly TRBD1 (6 bases). The germline gives CDR1 MNHEY, CDR2 SMNVEV (reference sequence). V was trimmed by 3 bases and J by 4 bases, leaving 30 bases between them. This CDR3 spans 20 amino acids. CDR3 residues: CASSLHPRLRSGAPGTEAFF. The CDR3 region has the DNA TGTGCCAGCAGTTTGCACCCGCGCCTGAGATCAGGGGCCCCGGGCACTGAAGCTTTCTTT.

This clonotype was seen repeatedly, ten times or more. This chain connects TRBV2 to TRBJ2-7; 7 bases are a match to TRBD1. Germline loops: CDR1 SNHLY, CDR2 FYNNEI. The V gene end was trimmed by 7 bases and the J gene end by 4 bases; junction bases not matched to a gene: 10. The CDR3 covers 14 residues. The CDR3 nucleotides are TGTGCCAGCAACACTCAGGGGGTAGGATACGAGCAGTACTTC. Translation gives CASNTQGVGYEQYF.

This clonotype was seen repeatedly, ten times or more. The chain joins TRBV7-2 to TRBJ2-5, with TRBD1 matching over 9 bases. Unmatched junction bases numbered 7, after V lost 4 bases and J lost 4 bases. This CDR3 has 15 residues. Germline CDR1 is SGHTA and CDR2 is FQGNSA. Here the CDR3 reads CASSSQDRGRETQYF. The DNA for the CDR3 is TGTGCCAGCAGCTCGCAGGACAGGGGAAGAGAGACCCAGTACTTC.

This clonotype came up many times. The limits of the CDR3 on the DNA are not certain, so only TCRdb's listed CDR3 is given. The chain links TRBV28 to TRBJ2-7; the table's D call, TRBD1, has no DNA check behind it. Germline lookup yields CDR1 MDHEN and CDR2 SYDVKM. The CDR3 totals 16 residues, both ends included. The CDR3 region is CASSSSTGLWGYEQYF.

This clonotype has only a few counts. The chain joins TRBV3-1 to TRBJ2-5, with TRBD2 matching 12 bases. This CDR3 has 17 amino acids. V was pared by 1 base and J by 3 bases, with 6 bases of the junction left unmatched. Germline V gene data show CDR1 as LGHDT and CDR2 as YNNKEL (reference sequence). For the CDR3, the DNA is TGTGCCAGCAGCCAAGGCCGGAGACTAGCGGGAGAAGAGACCCAGTACTTC. Translation: CASSQGRRLAGEETQYF.

This clonotype has a count of ten or more. V gene TRBV28 combines with J gene TRBJ2-5; 8 positions match TRBD1. CDR1 and CDR2 (germline): MDHEN, SYDVKM. The length of the CDR3 is 15 residues. J was trimmed by 2 bases and V by 4 bases; bases with no gene match: 6. The CDR3 loop reads CASSSGTGRQETQYF. The CDR3 bases are TGTGCCAGCAGTTCCGGGACAGGACGTCAAGAGACCCAGTACTTC.

This clonotype was counted only a few times. V and J are TRBV3-1 and TRBJ2-5, with a possible D match to TRBD2 (6 bases). V was pared by 1 base and J by 9 bases, with 9 bases between. The CDR3 extends over 12 amino acids. The germline gives CDR1 LGHDT, CDR2 YNNKEL (reference sequence). The CDR3 spells CASSQVGGAQYF. The CDR3 bases are TGTGCCAGCAGCCAAGTCGGCGGGGCCCAGTACTTC.

Ten or more counts support this clonotype. The rearrangement links TRBV2 to TRBJ2-5; D ambiguous. CDR3 length: 15 amino acids. Germline loops: CDR1 SNHLY, CDR2 FYNNEI. V dropped 0 bases and J dropped 3 bases, with 11 bases sitting between them. DNA of the CDR3: TGTGCCAGCAGTGAAGCTTTTAAGACGAAAGAGACCCAGTACTTC. It yields the protein CASSEAFKTKETQYF. Together with reference TRBV2 and TRBJ2-5, the CDR3 gives the full variable domain: EPEVTQTPSHQVTQMGQEVILRCVPISNHLYFYWYRQILGQKVEFLVSFYNNEISEKSEIFDDQFSVERPDGSNFTLKIRSTKLEDSAMYFCASSEAFKTKETQYFGPGTRLLVL.

This chain joins TRBV5-5 and TRBJ2-7, with 7 bases matching TRBD2. Trimming cost V 4 bases and J 1 base; bases outside gene matches: 14. CDR3 length: 17 residues. The V gene's germline CDR1 is SGHKS and CDR2 YYEKEE (reference sequence). CDR3 DNA sequence: TGTGCCAGCAGCAAGAGTATAGCGGGTGTATCTTCCTACGAGCAGTACTTC. It specifies CASSKSIAGVSSYEQYF.

V is TRBV11-1 and J is TRBJ2-7; TRBD1 is a possible D gene (7 bases). Germline V gene lookup returns CDR1 SGHAT and CDR2 FQDESV (reference sequence). The CDR3 loop spans 13 amino acids. Trimming cost V 9 bases and J 5 bases, with 17 bases left between them. The CDR3 bases are TGTGCCAGTAGCCCAGGGGGGTTTGACGAGCAGTACTTC. This translates into CASSPGGFDEQYF.

The rearrangement links TRBV19 to TRBJ2-7; 8 nucleotides align to TRBD2. Trimming removed 4 bases from V and 3 bases from J; junction bases left unmatched: 8. Germline V gives CDR1 LNHDA, CDR2 SQIVND (reference sequence). The CDR3 covers 15 residues. The CDR3 sequence: CASSTQSGSFYEQYF. Written as DNA, the CDR3 is TGTGCCAGTAGTACCCAGAGCGGGAGCTTCTACGAGCAGTACTTC.

This clonotype was counted many times. The chain recombines TRBV5-1 with TRBJ2-7; TRBD1 matches 8 bases. V shed 6 bases and J 0 bases; nucleotides not matched to a gene: 5. The CDR3 covers 14 residues. Germline V lookup: CDR1 SGHRS, CDR2 YFSETQ. This CDR3 is CASKGQESSYEQYF. As DNA, the CDR3 is TGCGCCAGCAAGGGACAGGAAAGCTCCTACGAGCAGTACTTC.

The chain combines TRBV10-3 with TRBJ2-3; D not resolved. The CDR3 loop spans 11 amino acids. V gave up 5 bases and J gave up 4 bases, with 4 bases separating them. The V gene's germline CDR1 is ENHRY and CDR2 SYGVKD. In nucleotides, the CDR3 is TGTGCCATCAGTAACGCAGATACGCAGTATTTT. Translation gives CAISNADTQYF.

This clonotype has only a few counts. V usage is TRBV19 and J usage is TRBJ1-1; weak D call: TRBD1 (6 bases). In germline, CDR1 is LNHDA, CDR2 SQIVND (reference sequence). The CDR3 spans 16 residues. V lost 8 bases, J lost 5 bases, and 24 bases lay in between. The CDR3 DNA reads TGTGCCAGTGTAACCACTCGAGGGGGAATGTGGACTGAAGCTTTCTTT. Its translation: CASVTTRGGMWTEAFF. The full variable domain, its missing parts supplied by reference TRBV19 and TRBJ1-1, is DGGITQSPKYLFRKEGQNVTLSCEQNLNHDAMYWYRQDPGQGLRLIYYSQIVNDFQKGDIAEGYSVSREKKESFPLTVTSAQKNPTAFYLCASVTTRGGMWTEAFFGQGTRLTVV.

The CDR3 DNA reads TGCAGCGTTGAGATCAGGGGGCTGAACACTGAAGCTTTCTTT. Translation: CSVEIRGLNTEAFF. The chain carries TRBV29-1 and TRBJ1-1, with 8 bases lining up with TRBD1. V shed 3 bases, J shed 0 bases, and the junction held 3 bases outside the gene matches. The germline CDR1 and CDR2 sequences are SQVTM and ANQGSEA. The CDR3 sequence is 14 residues long.

This clonotype was counted ten times or more. The CDR3 reads CASSLVVIGKLFF. DNA for the CDR3: TGTGCCAGCAGCTTAGTAGTGATCGGAAAACTGTTTTTT. V and J are TRBV7-8 and TRBJ1-4; D not certain. The germline V gene has CDR1 SGHVS and CDR2 FQNEAQ. With 1 base removed from V and 10 bases from J, the gap between germline ends came to 10 bases. This CDR3 is built from 13 residues.

The V call is TRBV13, the J call TRBJ2-2; TRBD2 might be the D (6 bases). Germline V gene sequence: CDR1 PRHDT, CDR2 FYEKMQ (reference sequence). This CDR3 is 16 amino acids long. The ends were cut back, 2 bases at V and 4 bases at J, with 14 bases in the middle. CDR3 sequence (DNA): TGTGCCAGCAGCTTACTTTGGAGGGGTGTCACCGGGGAGCTGTTTTTT. Translated, it gives CASSLLWRGVTGELFF.

The V and J genes are TRBV13 and TRBJ2-7; TRBD2 is a possible D gene (6 bases). Trimming took off 5 bases at V and 5 bases at J, with 19 bases between the two ends. The CDR3 loop spans 15 amino acids. Germline assignment: CDR1 PRHDT and CDR2 FYEKMQ (reference sequence). CDR3 DNA sequence: TGTGCCAGCAGCCCAATGACTAGAAGGAGTGACGAGCAGTACTTC. Translating gives CASSPMTRRSDEQYF.

This clonotype was detected ten times or more. The gene calls are TRBV28 and TRBJ2-5, with D uncertain. The germline V gene encodes CDR1 MDHEN and CDR2 SYDVKM. The CDR3 is 14 amino acids. Trimming took off 2 bases at V and 1 base at J, with 8 bases between the two ends. CDR3 in amino acids: CASSLTRIQETQYF. CDR3 bases: TGTGCCAGCAGTTTAACCAGAATCCAAGAGACCCAGTACTTC.

At least ten counts were recorded for this clonotype. V gene TRBV12-3 or TRBV12-4 combines with J gene TRBJ2-7; D gene ambiguous. This CDR3 is 13 amino acids long. With 6 bases removed from V and 5 bases from J, the gap between germline ends came to 14 bases. The CDR3 nucleotides are TGTGCCAGCAGGGCTCGAGGTAACGACGAGCAGTACTTC. Protein sequence: CASRARGNDEQYF.

As regards this clonotype: A much larger clone differs from this one at a single base, so this may be a read error. The genes are TRBV12-3 or TRBV12-4 and TRBJ2-7; D unclear. The CDR3 has 10 residues. The CDR3 spells CASSAYGQYF. In nucleotides, the CDR3 is TGTGCCAGCAGTGCCTACGGGCAGTACTTC.

The sample holds many counts of this clonotype. The CDR3 nucleotides are TGCAGTGACACTGAAGCTTTCTTT. The encoded protein is CSDTEAFF. The chain is built from TRBV20-1 and TRBJ1-1; D unclear. Germline V gene lookup returns CDR1 DFQATT and CDR2 SNEGSKA (reference sequence). The V end lost 7 bases, the J end lost 3 bases, and 0 bases lay between the germline ends. This CDR3 contains 8 residues.

The CDR3 sequence: CASSPLGHQETQYF. The CDR3, as DNA: TGTGCCAGCTCACCGTTGGGACACCAAGAGACCCAGTACTTC. The V and J genes are TRBV18 and TRBJ2-5; D possibly uses TRBD1 or TRBD2 (5 bases each). The V end lost 3 bases, the J end lost 0 bases, and 8 bases lay between the germline ends. CDR1 is KGHSH and CDR2 is LQKENI in the germline V gene. The CDR3 loop spans 14 amino acids. Full variable domain (remainder filled in from reference TRBV18 and TRBJ2-5): NAGVMQNPRHLVRRRGQEARLRCSPMKGHSHVYWYRQLPEEGLKFMVYLQKENIIDESGMPKERFSAEFPKEGPSILRIQQVVRGDSAAYFCASSPLGHQETQYFGPGTRLLVL.

This clonotype was observed at least ten times. This sequence joins TRBV6-1 and TRBJ2-5; 8 nucleotides line up with TRBD1. V shed 3 bases, J shed 5 bases, and the junction held 11 bases outside the gene matches. This CDR3 region has 16 residues. The germline CDR1 and CDR2 sequences are MNHNS and SASEGT. CDR3 loop: CASSEAYSDREETQYF. Here the CDR3 DNA reads TGTGCCAGCAGTGAGGCTTACTCGGACAGGGAGGAGACCCAGTACTTC.

This clonotype was recorded at least ten times. V and J are TRBV20-1 and TRBJ2-7, with D perhaps matching TRBD2 (6 bases). Per germline, CDR1 DFQATT and CDR2 SNEGSKA (reference sequence). Between the trimmed V and J ends, which lost 5 bases and 0 bases, there was a span of 14 bases. The CDR3 runs to 14 residues. The CDR3 loop reads CSARGLSSSYEQYF. The CDR3 DNA reads TGCAGTGCTCGGGGACTGTCGAGCTCCTACGAGCAGTACTTC.

A note on this clonotype: A junction boundary mismatches the germline segment, possibly from a read error. This chain joins TRBV7-7 and TRBJ2-3; D not certain. From germline, CDR1 is SSHAT and CDR2 FNYEAQ (reference sequence). This CDR3 is built from 14 residues. Here the CDR3 reads CASSFSRSSDTQYF. CDR3 in DNA: TGTGCTAGCAGCTTCTCTAGAAGTTCAGATACGCAGTATTTT. Full variable domain (remainder filled in from reference TRBV7-7 and TRBJ2-3): GAGVSQSPRYKVTKRGQDVTLRCDPISSHATLYWYQQALGQGPEFLTYFNYEAQPDKSGLPSDRFSAERPEGSISTLTIQRTEQRDSAMYRCASSFSRSSDTQYFGPGTRLTVL.

This clonotype has a count of ten or more. The rearrangement uses TRBV11-2 and TRBJ1-2; D gene ambiguous. The germline CDR1 and CDR2 sequences are SGHAT and FQNNGV. The CDR3 extends over 15 amino acids. Deletions cut 3 bases from V and 4 bases from J, with 15 bases between. The DNA for the CDR3 is TGTGCCAGCAGCTTGGAGGACTTACCGCGCTATGGCTACACCTTC. Amino acid sequence: CASSLEDLPRYGYTF.

There are a few counts of this clonotype. The chain is built from TRBV6-2 or TRBV6-3 and TRBJ2-2; maybe TRBD2 (6 bases). V was shortened by 6 bases and J by 5 bases, with 13 bases between the two germline ends. CDR1 is MNHEY and CDR2 is SVGEGT in the germline V gene. The CDR3 runs to 14 residues. The CDR3 DNA is TGTGCCAGCAGACTTACCCGGGGGACCGGGGAGCTGTTTTTT. This codes for CASRLTRGTGELFF.

The genes are TRBV6-5 and TRBJ2-1; TRBD2 agrees at 7 bases. Germline CDR1 MNHEY, CDR2 SVGAGI. This CDR3 spans 16 amino acids. Trimming cost V 2 bases and J 9 bases; bases outside gene matches: 13. The CDR3 DNA reads TGTGCCAGCAGTTACCCCCGGGCTAGCGGCCAAATTGAGCAGTTCTTC. Residues: CASSYPRASGQIEQFF.

This sequence joins TRBV9 and TRBJ2-2; possibly TRBD2 for D (6 bases). Germline V CDR1 and CDR2: SGDLS, YYNGEE. The V and J ends lost 7 bases and 3 bases respectively, with 13 bases between them. The CDR3 is 14 residues long. The CDR3 loop reads CASCPGADTGELFF. The CDR3 nucleotides are TGTGCCAGCTGCCCGGGAGCGGACACCGGGGAGCTGTTTTTT.

In the case of this clonotype: Here the CDR3 omits its conserved ending phenylalanine or tryptophan, so a read error is the likely source. The genes are TRBV3-1 and TRBJ1-1; D unresolved. The V end lost 5 bases, the J end lost 8 bases, and 12 bases lay between the germline ends. The CDR3 sequence is 12 residues long. Germline V gene data show CDR1 as LGHDT and CDR2 as YNNKEL (reference sequence). This CDR3 reads CASSTRPGEAFS. As DNA, the CDR3 is TGTGCCAGCAGCACTCGCCCGGGGGAAGCTTTCTCT.